Reported below is one T cell receptor (beta chain). No antigen is known for it. This sample was included in a study of response to subunit inactivated influenza vaccine. Points from the study as a whole: Authors suggested each seasonal flu vaccination may recruit only limited numbers of new T cells.

TCRdb re-called the RT-PCR reads with MiXCR, one entry per CDR3 protein. Among 560,000 or so distinct CDR3 sequences, roughly 8.2% were seen once, and the ten largest hold 10% to 15%. The germline V gene has CDR1 DFQATT and CDR2 SNEGSKA (reference sequence). Germline trimming cut 3 bases from V and 6 bases from J; bases unmatched to any gene: 7. The length of the CDR3 is 14 residues. This TCR was sampled from a man between 45 and 75 years old who received an inactivated influenza vaccine. The sample in question was PBMCs from blood, obtained roughly 24 months after vaccination. The chain joins TRBV20-1 to TRBJ1-3; 8 nucleotides match TRBD1. This CDR3 reads CSARDLQGANTIYF. As DNA, the CDR3 is TGCAGTGCTAGGGACCTGCAGGGGGCAAACACCATATATTTT.